This TCR beta chain stems from a study of blood T cell repertoires in COVID-19. Whole-study context: PBMCs, B-cell-depleted T cells, or T cells were the source of the cDNA or gDNA that made up the material.

Study processing details: Amplification with reference gene primers provided the estimates of nucleated cell counts. The repertoire was sequenced with immunoSEQ multiplex PCR; TCRdb's copy has only in-frame clones and lacks some. Clonal size and the V and J genes are those of that table, whereas D and trimming came from the DNA. This table has 200,000 to 300,000 clones, almost 85% appearing once. The TCR comes from a man aged 50-59 years with COVID-19, enrolled during active disease. Specimen: peripheral blood.

CDR3 nucleotide sequence: TGTGCCAGCAGCTTAGGCGGTAGGGGAAATGAAAAACTGTTTTTT. Protein: CASSLGGRGNEKLFF. The J gene is TRBJ1-4, the V gene TRBV7-9; TRBD1 might be the D (5 bases). The CDR3 runs 15 residues. Germline CDR1 reads SEHNR; CDR2 reads FQNEAQ (reference sequence). V dropped 1 base and J dropped 5 bases, with 11 bases sitting between them. The whole variable domain, remainder taken from reference TRBV7-9 and TRBJ1-4, is DTGVSQNPRHKITKRGQNVTFRCDPISEHNRLYWYRQTLGQGPEFLTYFQNEAQLEKSRLLSDRFSAERPKGSFSTLEIQRTEQGDSAMYLCASSLGGRGNEKLFFGSGTQLSVL.